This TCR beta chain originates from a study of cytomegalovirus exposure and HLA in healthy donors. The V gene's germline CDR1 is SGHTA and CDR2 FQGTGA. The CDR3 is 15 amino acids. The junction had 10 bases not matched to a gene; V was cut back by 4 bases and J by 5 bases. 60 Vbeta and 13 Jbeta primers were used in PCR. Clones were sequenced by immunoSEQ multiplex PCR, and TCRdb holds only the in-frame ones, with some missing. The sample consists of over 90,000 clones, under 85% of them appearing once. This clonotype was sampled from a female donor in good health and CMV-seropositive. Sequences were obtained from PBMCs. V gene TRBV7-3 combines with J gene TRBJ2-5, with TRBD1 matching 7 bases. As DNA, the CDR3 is TGTGCCAGCAGCTACTCGGCAGGGGGTGGCGAGACCCAGTACTTC. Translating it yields CASSYSAGGGETQYF.